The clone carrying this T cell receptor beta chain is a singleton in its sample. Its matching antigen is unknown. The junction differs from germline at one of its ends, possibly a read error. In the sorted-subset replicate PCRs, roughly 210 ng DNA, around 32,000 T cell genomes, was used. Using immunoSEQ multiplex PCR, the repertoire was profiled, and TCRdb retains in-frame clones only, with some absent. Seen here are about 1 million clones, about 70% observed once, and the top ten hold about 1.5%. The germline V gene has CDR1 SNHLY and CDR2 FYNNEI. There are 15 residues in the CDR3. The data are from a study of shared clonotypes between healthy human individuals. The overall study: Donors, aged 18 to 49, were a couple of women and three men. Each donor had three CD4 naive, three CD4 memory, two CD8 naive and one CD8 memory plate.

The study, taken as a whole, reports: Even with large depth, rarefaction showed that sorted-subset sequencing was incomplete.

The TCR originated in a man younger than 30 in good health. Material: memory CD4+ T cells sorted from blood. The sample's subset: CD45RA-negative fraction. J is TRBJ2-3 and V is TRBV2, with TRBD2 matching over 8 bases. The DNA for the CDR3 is TGTGCCAGCAGTCCCCTCCGGACTAGCAAAGATACGCAGTATTTT. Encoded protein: CASSPLRTSKDTQYF.